Described below is a single T cell receptor beta chain sequence and its context. The record originates from a study of blood T cell repertoires in COVID-19. Study as a whole: COVID-19 samples collected from the United States, Italy and Spain covered acute and convalescent phases. Sources were T cells, B-cell-depleted T cells, or PBMCs; the material itself was cDNA or gDNA.

After removal of 6 bases from V and 4 bases from J, the junction contained 2 bases not matched to a gene. CDR1 and CDR2 from the germline V gene are MNHEY and SVGAGI. This CDR3 has 12 amino acids. Authors' processing steps: Reference gene primer amplification gave nucleated cell count estimates. Libraries were prepared by immunoSEQ multiplex PCR; TCRdb keeps only in-frame clonotypes and omits some of them. For V, J and clone size, that table is used; D and trimming come from the DNA. The repertoire holds roughly 210,000 clones, with around 84% as singletons. Seattle's cohort entered during active infection and was followed longitudinally.

This TCR derives from a woman of 80 years or more with COVID-19, enrolled during active disease. V gene TRBV6-5 combines with J gene TRBJ1-2; 7 bases agree with TRBD1. Source material: peripheral blood. In nucleotides, the CDR3 is TGTGCCAGCAGCCGGGACAGCTATGGCTACACCTTC. Translated: CASSRDSYGYTF.